The 14 T cell receptor beta chains in this list originate from one sample, sequenced in a study of T cells in Graves' hyperthyroidism and ophthalmopathy. The source material, RNA transcripts, was used to amplify TCR beta CDR3 regions. First-round RT-PCR targeting the TCR CDR3 was performed with the HTBI primer set. From the multiplex PCR reads, TCRdb called clonotypes with MiXCR, one entry per CDR3 protein. The sample includes hundreds of thousands of distinct CDR3 sequences, just under 20% of them seen just once. Sequenced material: blood. The source is a man aged 40-55 years with Graves' ophthalmopathy.

Concerning this clonotype: A read error may be the cause here, since a much bigger clone is one base away. V gene TRBV11-2 combines with J gene TRBJ2-1; a weak D match, TRBD2 (5 bases). Germline CDR1 reads SGHAT; CDR2 reads FQNNGV. This CDR3 is built from 15 residues. The CDR3 sequence: CVSGPSQIIYNEQFF. CDR3 in DNA: TGTGTCAGCGGCCCGTCTCAGATCATCTACAATGAGCAGTTCTTC.

V gene TRBV5-6 combines with J gene TRBJ2-1; 7 bases align to TRBD1. V was pared by 3 bases and J by 8 bases, with 11 bases of the junction left unmatched. CDR1 is SGHDT and CDR2 is YYEEEE in the germline V gene. The CDR3 length is 15 residues. CDR3 bases: TGTGCCAGCAGCTCAGGGGGACGCCCGACTGATGAGCAGTTCTTC. This gives the protein CASSSGGRPTDEQFF.

With regard to this clonotype: One base away lies a much larger clone, so this may be a sequencing read error. The chain couples TRBV28 to TRBJ2-5; D uncertain. CDR3 length equals 14 residues. Germline CDR1 is MDHEN and CDR2 is SYDVKM. CDR3: CPSSTRREQETQYF. The CDR3 nucleotides read TGTCCCAGCAGTACCCGTCGCGAACAAGAGACCCAGTACTTC.

This clonotype was detected only a few times. Its ends do not fully match the called genes, so a read error is possible. The chain combines TRBV7-9 with TRBJ1-1, with a tentative D call TRBD1 (6 bases). CDR1 is SEHNR, CDR2 FQNEAQ, per germline (reference sequence). The CDR3 covers 14 residues. CDR3 nucleotide sequence: TGTGCCAGCAGCTTCGCTGGGGCAGGGGCTGAGGCTTTCTTT. Translating gives CASSFAGAGAEAFF. Full variable domain (remainder filled in from reference TRBV7-9 and TRBJ1-1): DTGVSQNPRHKITKRGQNVTFRCDPISEHNRLYWYRQTLGQGPEFLTYFQNEAQLEKSRLLSDRFSAERPKGSFSTLEIQRTEQGDSAMYLCASSFAGAGAEAFFGQGTRLTVV.

This clonotype has at least ten counts. The chain combines TRBV6-2 or TRBV6-3 with TRBJ2-1, with 9 bases aligning to TRBD2. Unmatched junction bases numbered 10, after V lost 7 bases and J lost 6 bases. Germline V CDR1 and CDR2: MNHEY, SVGEGT. The CDR3 has 15 residues. As DNA, the CDR3 is TGTGCCAGCATTACAGGCGGTAGCGGGAGCAATGAGCAGTTCTTC. It encodes CASITGGSGSNEQFF.

This chain joins TRBV20-1 and TRBJ1-2; 7 bases line up with TRBD1. The CDR3 has 13 amino acids. Germline trimming cut 7 bases from V and 7 bases from J; bases unmatched to any gene: 12. Germline values: CDR1 DFQATT, CDR2 SNEGSKA (reference sequence). The CDR3 DNA follows: TGCAGTGTCCGGGACAGCTACATGGCTGGCTACACCTTC. This sequence encodes CSVRDSYMAGYTF.

V and J are TRBV7-8 and TRBJ2-5; D is undetermined. CDR1 is SGHVS and CDR2 is FQNEAQ in the germline V gene. The germline V and J ends were trimmed by 5 bases and 5 bases, with 21 bases remaining between them. The CDR3 covers 16 residues. CDR3 in amino acids: CASSIWPKGRWETQYF. CDR3 DNA sequence: TGTGCCAGCAGCATCTGGCCGAAGGGCCGATGGGAGACCCAGTACTTC. Based on the CDR3 plus reference TRBV7-8 and TRBJ2-5, the full variable domain is GAGVSQSPRYKVAKRGQDVALRCDPISGHVSLFWYQQALGQGPEFLTYFQNEAQLDKSGLPSDRFFAERPEGSVSTLKIQRTQQEDSAVYLCASSIWPKGRWETQYFGPGTRLLVL.

At least ten counts were recorded for this clonotype. The genes are TRBV2 and TRBJ2-7; D possibly corresponds to TRBD1 (6 bases). Per the germline V gene, CDR1 is SNHLY and CDR2 is FYNNEI. CDR3 size: 14 residues. The germline V and J ends were trimmed by 4 bases and 4 bases, with 14 bases remaining between them. The CDR3 region has the DNA TGTGCCAGCAGTGGGAGGACAGACCTTTACGAGCAGTACTTC. Translating it yields CASSGRTDLYEQYF. Based on the CDR3 plus reference TRBV2 and TRBJ2-7, the full variable domain is EPEVTQTPSHQVTQMGQEVILRCVPISNHLYFYWYRQILGQKVEFLVSFYNNEISEKSEIFDDQFSVERPDGSNFTLKIRSTKLEDSAMYFCASSGRTDLYEQYFGPGTRLTVT.

The chain couples TRBV7-9 to TRBJ1-5, with 7 nucleotides matching TRBD1. Germline CDR1 reads SEHNR; CDR2 reads FQNEAQ (reference sequence). The CDR3 consists of 16 residues. Trimming at V came to 6 bases and at J to 3 bases, leaving 11 bases not matched to a gene. The CDR3 DNA sequence: TGTGCCAGCAGATACCCCCGACAGGGCAACAATCAGCCCCAGCATTTT. Encoded protein: CASRYPRQGNNQPQHF.

Many counts were recorded for this clonotype. This chain uses TRBV6-1 with TRBJ2-7; a weak D match, TRBD1 (5 bases). V was trimmed by 10 bases and J by 3 bases, leaving 16 bases between them. The CDR3 spans 13 residues. In germline, CDR1 is MNHNS, CDR2 SASEGT. The CDR3 region is CAIDHRSGYEQYF. CDR3 sequence (DNA): TGTGCCATCGATCACAGGTCGGGCTACGAGCAGTACTTC.

Points on this clonotype: Likely a read error: the CDR3 ends without its conserved phenylalanine or tryptophan. This chain uses TRBV11-1 with TRBJ2-7, with a tentative D call TRBD2 (5 bases). The CDR3 extends over 14 amino acids. V lost 3 bases to trimming and J lost 4 bases, with 13 bases between them. Per the germline V gene, CDR1 is SGHAT and CDR2 is FQDESV (reference sequence). CDR3 protein: CASSFGTGSYEQYL. For the CDR3, the DNA is TGTGCCAGCAGCTTTGGAACGGGATCATACGAGCAGTACCTC.

V gene TRBV5-1 combines with J gene TRBJ1-1; TRBD1 is a possible D gene (5 bases). This CDR3 has 12 amino acids. In germline, CDR1 is SGHRS, CDR2 YFSETQ. V lost 4 bases to trimming and J lost 7 bases, with 11 bases between them. In nucleotides, the CDR3 is TGCGCCAGCAGCGCGGGGCCCAGTGAAGCTTTCTTT. The encoded protein is CASSAGPSEAFF.

About this clonotype: The conserved closing phenylalanine or tryptophan is absent in this CDR3, likely reflecting a read error. This chain joins TRBV18 and TRBJ1-1, with D tentatively TRBD1 (5 bases). CDR3 size: 15 residues. Trimming removed 2 bases at V and 5 bases at J, with 15 bases between. Germline CDR1 KGHSH, CDR2 LQKENI. The CDR3 is CASSPSEGKGTEAFL. The CDR3 DNA is TGTGCCAGCTCACCATCGGAGGGGAAAGGGACTGAAGCTTTCCTT.

This clonotype was seen at least ten times. The chain has TRBV19 and TRBJ1-1; D perhaps matches TRBD1 (5 bases). With 5 bases removed from V and 3 bases from J, the gap between germline ends came to 10 bases. The CDR3 sequence is 13 residues long. From germline, CDR1 is LNHDA and CDR2 SQIVND (reference sequence). CDR3 residues: CASSVLGDTEAFF. CDR3 DNA sequence: TGTGCCAGTAGTGTACTAGGGGACACTGAAGCTTTCTTT.